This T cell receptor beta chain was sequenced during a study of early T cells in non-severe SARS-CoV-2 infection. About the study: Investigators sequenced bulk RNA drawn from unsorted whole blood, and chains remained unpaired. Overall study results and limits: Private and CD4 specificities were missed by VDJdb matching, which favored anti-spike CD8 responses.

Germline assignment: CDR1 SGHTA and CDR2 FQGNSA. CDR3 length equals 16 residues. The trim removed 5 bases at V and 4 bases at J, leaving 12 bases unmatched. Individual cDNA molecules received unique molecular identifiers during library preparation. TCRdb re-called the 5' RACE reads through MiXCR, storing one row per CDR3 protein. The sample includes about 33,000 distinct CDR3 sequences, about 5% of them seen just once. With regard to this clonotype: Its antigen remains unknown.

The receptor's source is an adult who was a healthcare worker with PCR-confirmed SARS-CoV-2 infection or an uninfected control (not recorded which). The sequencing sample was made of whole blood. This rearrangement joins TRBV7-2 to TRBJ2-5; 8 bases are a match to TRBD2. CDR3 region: CASSPPIGGATETQYF. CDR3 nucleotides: TGTGCCAGCAGCCCCCCCATCGGGGGGGCCACAGAGACCCAGTACTTC.